A single sample is the source of the 30 T cell receptor beta chains below, sequenced in a study of blood T cell repertoires in COVID-19. TCRdb's copy holds only in-frame clones and misses some; the assay was immunoSEQ multiplex PCR. The repertoire holds fewer than 250,000 clones, with 82% as singletons. Specimen: peripheral blood. The source of these receptors is a woman between 65 and 79 years old with acute or convalescent COVID-19.

CDR3 loop: CASRSGTGASPLHF. The CDR3 DNA is TGTGCCAGCAGGTCCGGGACAGGGGCTTCACCCCTCCACTTT. The chain carries TRBV28 and TRBJ1-6, with 10 bases fitting TRBD1. J lost 9 bases, V lost 6 bases, and 5 bases had no gene match. The V gene's germline CDR1 is MDHEN and CDR2 SYDVKM. The CDR3 covers 14 residues.

The chain links TRBV7-9 to TRBJ1-6; D is ambiguous. Trimming took 3 bases from V and 6 from J, leaving 12 bases between them. Germline assignment: CDR1 SEHNR and CDR2 FQNEAQ (reference sequence). The CDR3 length is 15 residues. In nucleotides, the CDR3 is TGTGCCAGCAGCTTGGTTAGCACCCTTAATTCACCCCTCCACTTT. Encoded protein: CASSLVSTLNSPLHF.

This clone is a singleton in its sample. The chain is built from TRBV5-4 and TRBJ2-5; possible D gene TRBD1, 5 bases. The CDR3 extends over 15 amino acids. CDR1 is SGHNT and CDR2 is YYREEE in the germline V gene (reference sequence). V shed 1 base and J shed 4 bases, with 14 bases lying between them. The CDR3 sequence is CASSLSQGFSETQYF. Written as DNA, the CDR3 is TGTGCCAGCAGCTTGAGTCAGGGCTTTTCAGAGACCCAGTACTTC. Full variable domain (rest looked up from reference TRBV5-4 and TRBJ2-5): ETGVTQSPTHLIKTRGQQVTLRCSSQSGHNTVSWYQQALGQGPQFIFQYYREEENGRGNFPPRFSGLQFPNYSSELNVNALELDDSALYLCASSLSQGFSETQYFGPGTRLLVL.

The gene calls are TRBV5-4 and TRBJ2-5; TRBD2 matches 15 bases. Germline V gene sequence: CDR1 SGHNT, CDR2 YYREEE (reference sequence). V lost 4 bases, J lost 5 bases, and 6 bases stayed unmatched. CDR3 length: 16 residues. The CDR3 nucleotides read TGTGCCAGCAGCCCTCCGGGACTAGCGGGGGGTGAGACCCAGTACTTC. Its protein product is CASSPPGLAGGETQYF.

This clone was observed a handful of times. This rearrangement joins TRBV28 to TRBJ1-2; no clear D. V gave up 3 bases and J gave up 8 bases, with 13 bases separating them. CDR3 length: 13 residues. Germline lookup yields CDR1 MDHEN and CDR2 SYDVKM. CDR3 loop: CASSFGLRSGYTF. The CDR3, as DNA: TGTGCCAGCAGTTTTGGACTAAGATCGGGCTACACCTTC.

The chain links TRBV7-9 to TRBJ1-4; 7 nucleotides align to TRBD1. CDR1 is SEHNR and CDR2 is FQNEAQ in the germline V gene (reference sequence). V lost 4 bases, J lost 4 bases, and 3 bases stayed unmatched. The CDR3 totals 14 residues. The CDR3 reads CASSSQGVNEKLFF. The CDR3 bases are TGTGCCAGCAGCTCGCAGGGGGTTAATGAAAAACTGTTTTTT. The full variable domain, completed using reference TRBV7-9 and TRBJ1-4, is DTGVSQNPRHKITKRGQNVTFRCDPISEHNRLYWYRQTLGQGPEFLTYFQNEAQLEKSRLLSDRFSAERPKGSFSTLEIQRTEQGDSAMYLCASSSQGVNEKLFFGSGTQLSVL.

The chain combines TRBV24-1 with TRBJ2-3, with 8 bases aligning to TRBD1. Germline V gives CDR1 KGHDR, CDR2 SFDVKD. The CDR3 loop spans 15 amino acids. V lost 2 bases and J lost 6; bases outside the gene matches: 6. The CDR3 spells CATSDSGGAGDTQYF. DNA of the CDR3: TGTGCCACCAGTGATTCAGGGGGCGCGGGGGATACGCAGTATTTT.

The chain couples TRBV5-1 to TRBJ2-1; the D gene is possibly TRBD2 (5 bases). The germline gives CDR1 SGHRS, CDR2 YFSETQ. The V end lost 4 bases, the J end lost 8 bases, and 22 bases lay between the germline ends. The CDR3 runs to 16 residues. The CDR3 spells CASSPGSGWPYYEQFF. CDR3 coding DNA: TGCGCCAGCAGCCCGGGGTCGGGTTGGCCTTACTATGAGCAGTTCTTC.

Details on this clone: The same CDR3 can be traced to other DNA sequences in this sample. The rearrangement joins TRBV7-9 to TRBJ1-4; D ambiguous. Germline assignment: CDR1 SEHNR and CDR2 FQNEAQ (reference sequence). The CDR3 spans 15 residues. The V and J ends lost 1 base and 2 bases respectively, with 8 bases between them. In DNA, the CDR3 is TGTGCCAGCAGCTTAGTTGAGAGTACTAATGAAAAACTGTTTTTT. Translation: CASSLVESTNEKLFF.

The chain carries TRBV5-4 and TRBJ2-2; 11 nucleotides line up with TRBD1. Losses at the gene ends were 0 bases for V and 5 bases for J; bases not matched to a gene: 6. Germline assignment: CDR1 SGHNT and CDR2 YYREEE (reference sequence). The CDR3 is 17 residues long. CDR3 sequence: CASSLGRGQGVTGELFF. CDR3 nucleotides: TGTGCCAGCAGCTTGGGACGGGGACAGGGGGTAACCGGGGAGCTGTTTTTT.

The chain has TRBV4-3 and TRBJ1-6, with a possible D match to TRBD1 (5 bases). Deletions cut 0 bases from V and 6 bases from J, with 15 bases between. Germline lookup yields CDR1 LGHNA and CDR2 YSLEER. There are 17 residues in the CDR3. CDR3 nucleotides: TGCGCCAGCAGCCAAGACAGGGCAGGGTGGGGTAATTCACCCCTCCACTTT. Protein product: CASSQDRAGWGNSPLHF.

The V and J genes are TRBV30 and TRBJ1-2, with D unresolved. Per germline, CDR1 GTSNPN and CDR2 SVGIG (reference sequence). The CDR3 spans 12 residues. Trimming removed 0 bases at V and 5 bases at J, with 7 bases between. In nucleotides, the CDR3 is TGTGCCTGGAGTGTACGGGGATATGGCTACACCTTC. It encodes CAWSVRGYGYTF.

The chain combines TRBV6-5 with TRBJ2-3; TRBD2 matches at 7 bases. Germline-derived CDR1 and CDR2 are MNHEY and SVGAGI. The CDR3 has 16 residues. V lost 4 bases, J lost 2 bases, and 9 bases stayed unmatched. Written as DNA, the CDR3 is TGTGCCAGCAGTTCTCTGGGGCGGGGGTACACAGATACGCAGTATTTT. Protein sequence: CASSSLGRGYTDTQYF.

This clone came up once. The CDR3 sequence: CAISYGQGANEKLFF. The DNA for the CDR3 is TGTGCCATCTCATATGGACAGGGGGCTAATGAAAAACTGTTTTTT. The chain carries TRBV6-6 and TRBJ1-4, with 10 nucleotides matching TRBD1. CDR3 length equals 15 residues. Germline V gives CDR1 MNHNY, CDR2 SVGAGI (reference sequence). J gave up 3 bases and V 10 bases, and 8 bases lay outside the gene matches.

J is TRBJ2-3 and V is TRBV19; 8 bases match TRBD1. CDR1 and CDR2 from the germline V gene are LNHDA and SQIVND (reference sequence). CDR3 size: 15 residues. V was pared by 3 bases and J by 4 bases, with 6 bases of the junction left unmatched. CDR3 coding DNA: TGTGCCAGTAGTATCGGACAGGGATGGCCAGATACGCAGTATTTT. Translating gives CASSIGQGWPDTQYF. The variable domain in full, with the rest retrieved from reference TRBV19 and TRBJ2-3, is DGGITQSPKYLFRKEGQNVTLSCEQNLNHDAMYWYRQDPGQGLRLIYYSQIVNDFQKGDIAEGYSVSREKKESFPLTVTSAQKNPTAFYLCASSIGQGWPDTQYFGPGTRLTVL.

This rearrangement joins TRBV7-2 to TRBJ1-2, with D perhaps TRBD1 (5 bases). V was clipped by 5 bases and J by 4 bases, with 17 bases between them. This CDR3 has 15 residues. Germline values: CDR1 SGHTA, CDR2 FQGNSA. CDR3 sequence: CASSPPQGQAYGYTF. The CDR3 DNA follows: TGTGCCAGCAGCCCCCCCCAGGGTCAAGCCTATGGCTACACCTTC.

The chain carries TRBV3-1 (or the pseudogene TRBV3-2) and TRBJ2-5; 16 positions match TRBD2. Germline CDR1 is LGHDT and CDR2 is YNNKEL (reference sequence). Germline trimming cut 4 bases from V and 7 bases from J; bases unmatched to any gene: 9. The CDR3 totals 17 residues. CDR3 region: CASSLPAGTSGGGTQYF. DNA of the CDR3: TGTGCCAGCAGCCTCCCCGCCGGGACTAGCGGGGGGGGGACCCAGTACTTC.

A few counts support this clone. This CDR3 is CASSPRGRNQPQHF. Here the CDR3 DNA reads TGCGCCAGCAGCCCCCGGGGTCGTAATCAGCCCCAGCATTTT. The chain carries TRBV23-1 and TRBJ1-5; no definite D call. TRBV23-1 is treated as an ORF (open reading frame) with a function not yet certain. This CDR3 contains 14 residues. The germline V and J ends were trimmed by 6 bases and 4 bases, with 13 bases remaining between them.

V is TRBV28 and J is TRBJ1-6; 8 nucleotides match TRBD1. The CDR3 contains 16 residues. Germline trimming cut 5 bases from V and 9 bases from J; bases unmatched to any gene: 12. CDR1 is MDHEN, CDR2 SYDVKM, per germline. CDR3 region: CASSLRQGSQGSPLHF. The CDR3 region has the DNA TGTGCCAGCAGTCTAAGACAGGGGTCGCAAGGTTCACCCCTCCACTTT.

The J gene is TRBJ2-7, the V gene TRBV6-5; 7 bases map to TRBD1. CDR1 MNHEY and CDR2 SVGAGI come from the germline V gene. This CDR3 region has 16 residues. Unmatched junction bases numbered 9, after V lost 0 bases and J lost 4 bases. CDR3 nucleotide sequence: TGTGCCAGCAGTTACTCGCCGAGGGGGCGAGGATACGAGCAGTACTTC. It codes for CASSYSPRGRGYEQYF.

This sequence joins TRBV6-2 or TRBV6-3 and TRBJ2-3; 8 nucleotides align to TRBD1. V lost 5 bases to trimming and J lost 0 bases; unmatched junction nucleotides: 10. Per germline, CDR1 MNHEY and CDR2 SVGEGT. The CDR3 runs 17 residues. CDR3 DNA sequence: TGTGCCAGCAGTCCAGGGACAGGTGTGGGGAGCACAGATACGCAGTATTTT. This sequence encodes CASSPGTGVGSTDTQYF.

The rearrangement uses TRBV7-2 and TRBJ1-1; 7 bases match TRBD1. The junction had 4 bases not matched to a gene; V was cut back by 0 bases and J by 6 bases. This CDR3 has 14 amino acids. Germline V gene lookup returns CDR1 SGHTA and CDR2 FQGNSA. The CDR3 DNA reads as TGTGCCAGCAGCTTAGCGAGGGGGCTCGCTGAAGCTTTCTTT. This sequence encodes CASSLARGLAEAFF.

The chain carries TRBV2 and TRBJ1-2; D is undetermined. The germline V gene encodes CDR1 SNHLY and CDR2 FYNNEI. Trimming took off 5 bases at V and 6 bases at J, with 16 bases between the two ends. The CDR3 totals 14 residues. The DNA for the CDR3 is TGTGCCAGCAGTACCGGCAGGTTAAGCCATGGCTACACCTTC. Its protein product is CASSTGRLSHGYTF.

This chain links TRBV5-8 with TRBJ1-5, with D perhaps matching TRBD1 (6 bases). This CDR3 has 15 residues. Trimming pared 0 bases from V and 7 bases from J, leaving 14 bases between. Germline CDR1 is SGHTS and CDR2 is YDEGEE. CDR3 coding DNA: TGTGCCAGCAGCTTGGGGCTCACAGGGCGGCAGCCCCAGCATTTT. It yields the protein CASSLGLTGRQPQHF.

The chain employs TRBV2 and TRBJ1-6, with 7 bases aligning to TRBD1. The CDR3 has 15 amino acids. CDR1 SNHLY and CDR2 FYNNEI come from the germline V gene. The ends lost 5 bases at V and 7 bases at J; junction bases unmatched: 8. CDR3 nucleotide sequence: TGTGCCAGCAGTTTACAGGGGACTGGGAATTCACCCCTCCACTTT. It translates to CASSLQGTGNSPLHF. Supplemented by reference TRBV2 and TRBJ1-6, the full variable domain reads EPEVTQTPSHQVTQMGQEVILRCVPISNHLYFYWYRQILGQKVEFLVSFYNNEISEKSEIFDDQFSVERPDGSNFTLKIRSTKLEDSAMYFCASSLQGTGNSPLHFGNGTRLTVT.

The V call is TRBV19, the J call TRBJ1-2, with TRBD1 identical over 12 bases. Germline V gives CDR1 LNHDA, CDR2 SQIVND (reference sequence). CDR3 length: 16 residues. The trim removed 2 bases at V and 4 bases at J, leaving 5 bases unmatched. This CDR3 is CASSIRDRGQIYGYTF. The CDR3 region has the DNA TGTGCCAGTAGTATACGGGACAGGGGGCAGATCTATGGCTACACCTTC. Looking up the rest from reference TRBV19 and TRBJ1-2 gives the full variable domain: DGGITQSPKYLFRKEGQNVTLSCEQNLNHDAMYWYRQDPGQGLRLIYYSQIVNDFQKGDIAEGYSVSREKKESFPLTVTSAQKNPTAFYLCASSIRDRGQIYGYTFGSGTRLTVV.

V gene TRBV6-5 combines with J gene TRBJ2-5; D might be TRBD1 (6 bases). Per the germline V gene, CDR1 is MNHEY and CDR2 is SVGAGI. This CDR3 has 15 residues. With 6 bases removed from V and 4 bases from J, the gap between germline ends came to 18 bases. Written as DNA, the CDR3 is TGTGCCAGCAGAACCCGTCAGGGGTCCGGAGAGACCCAGTACTTC. This sequence encodes CASRTRQGSGETQYF.

The chain carries TRBV5-1 and TRBJ2-1, with 8 bases identical to TRBD1. The CDR3 spans 12 residues. After removal of 4 bases from V and 14 bases from J, the junction contained 8 bases not matched to a gene. Germline V gene data show CDR1 as SGHRS and CDR2 as YFSETQ. CDR3 residues: CASSPDRGGEFF. The CDR3 nucleotides are TGCGCCAGCAGCCCAGACAGGGGTGGTGAGTTCTTC.

The rearrangement links TRBV29-1 to TRBJ1-2, with D hard to call. Germline lookup yields CDR1 SQVTM and CDR2 ANQGSEA. The CDR3 loop spans 13 amino acids. V was shortened by 3 bases and J by 5 bases, with 13 bases between the two germline ends. CDR3 sequence: CSVEGRGHYGYTF. CDR3 nucleotide sequence: TGCAGCGTTGAGGGGAGAGGGCATTATGGCTACACCTTC. Looking up the rest from reference TRBV29-1 and TRBJ1-2 gives the full variable domain: SAVISQKPSRDICQRGTSLTIQCQVDSQVTMMFWYRQQPGQSLTLIATANQGSEATYESGFVIDKFPISRPNLTFSTLTVSNMSPEDSSIYLCSVEGRGHYGYTFGSGTRLTVV.

The chain joins TRBV6-4 to TRBJ1-2; D not resolved. The CDR3 spans 15 residues. The ends were cut back, 4 bases at V and 8 bases at J, with 20 bases in the middle. CDR1 is MRHNA, CDR2 SNTAGT, per germline. The CDR3, as DNA: TGTGCCAGCAGTGCCCTATTGGCAGGTCCCTGGGGCTACACCTTC. Its protein product is CASSALLAGPWGYTF.